A single sample is the source of the 17 T cell receptor beta chains below, sequenced in a study of blood T cell repertoires in COVID-19. Produced via immunoSEQ multiplex PCR; TCRdb's table is partial and in-frame only. The table lists about 170,000 clones, over 65% of them singletons. Sequencing was performed on PBMCs or T cells enriched from blood (not recorded which). These receptors were collected from a woman between 45 and 65 years old who had recovered from COVID-19.

This clone was counted a single time. The chain couples TRBV5-1 to TRBJ2-1; 7 positions match TRBD1. This CDR3 is built from 19 residues. Germline V gives CDR1 SGHRS, CDR2 YFSETQ. Trimming at V came to 1 base and at J to 5 bases, leaving 18 bases not matched to a gene. As DNA, the CDR3 is TGCGCCAGCAGCTTGAGAAGGGGGCTTGGGACCAGTGATAACAATGAGCAGTTCTTC. Encoded protein: CASSLRRGLGTSDNNEQFF.

This chain links TRBV19 with TRBJ1-6, with 10 bases that match TRBD1. Germline V lookup: CDR1 LNHDA, CDR2 SQIVND (reference sequence). This CDR3 is built from 14 residues. Unmatched junction bases numbered 7, after V lost 9 bases and J lost 8 bases. This CDR3 reads CASRGQGNHSPLHF. CDR3 coding DNA: TGTGCCAGCAGGGGACAGGGGAATCATTCACCCCTCCACTTT. The full variable domain, completed using reference TRBV19 and TRBJ1-6, is DGGITQSPKYLFRKEGQNVTLSCEQNLNHDAMYWYRQDPGQGLRLIYYSQIVNDFQKGDIAEGYSVSREKKESFPLTVTSAQKNPTAFYLCASRGQGNHSPLHFGNGTRLTVT.

This chain joins TRBV27 and TRBJ2-3; possibly TRBD1 for D (5 bases). The length of the CDR3 is 13 residues. Germline-derived CDR1 and CDR2 are MNHEY and SMNVEV (reference sequence). The V end lost 7 bases, the J end lost 2 bases, and 10 bases lay between the germline ends. The CDR3 sequence: CASKARATDTQYF. CDR3 nucleotide sequence: TGTGCCAGCAAGGCCAGGGCCACAGATACGCAGTATTTT.

The chain couples TRBV7-2 to TRBJ1-3; 8 positions match TRBD1. The CDR3 loop spans 16 amino acids. Unmatched junction bases numbered 8, after V lost 5 bases and J lost 2 bases. CDR1 and CDR2 (germline): SGHTA, FQGNSA. CDR3 DNA: TGTGCCAGCAGCGCAGGACAGGGTAAAGCTGGAAACACCATATATTTT. This codes for CASSAGQGKAGNTIYF.

The chain carries TRBV27 and TRBJ1-2; 9 positions agree with TRBD1. This CDR3 region has 14 residues. Losses at the gene ends were 5 bases for V and 8 bases for J; bases not matched to a gene: 9. Germline values: CDR1 MNHEY, CDR2 SMNVEV (reference sequence). CDR3 residues: CASSPNRGLYGYTF. CDR3 coding DNA: TGTGCCAGCAGTCCAAACAGGGGGCTTTACGGCTACACCTTC.

The chain combines TRBV10-2 with TRBJ2-5; D is unclear. The CDR3 sequence is 14 residues long. The germline V gene has CDR1 WSHSY and CDR2 SAAADI. V lost 0 bases and J lost 1, with 6 bases in between. The CDR3 loop is CASSESSGQETQYF. CDR3 bases: TGCGCCAGCAGTGAGTCGTCAGGCCAAGAGACCCAGTACTTC.

The chain is built from TRBV7-8 and TRBJ2-3; D perhaps matches TRBD2 (6 bases). The CDR3 runs to 17 residues. Per germline, CDR1 SGHVS and CDR2 FQNEAQ. V was clipped by 4 bases and J by 5 bases, with 22 bases between them. CDR3 in DNA: TGTGCCAGCAGCTCCCGGGTGCCAGGGTGGAGGGGAGATACGCAGTATTTT. Translated, it gives CASSSRVPGWRGDTQYF.

This rearrangement joins TRBV9 to TRBJ2-1; 11 bases align to TRBD2. Germline CDR1 SGDLS, CDR2 YYNGEE. This CDR3 contains 16 residues. Trimming removed 3 bases from V and 4 bases from J; junction bases left unmatched: 6. CDR3 nucleotides: TGTGCCAGCAGCGAGACTAGCGGGACCAATTACAATGAGCAGTTCTTC. Its protein is CASSETSGTNYNEQFF. Full variable domain (rest looked up from reference TRBV9 and TRBJ2-1): DSGVTQTPKHLITATGQRVTLRCSPRSGDLSVYWYQQSLDQGLQFLIQYYNGEERAKGNILERFSAQQFPDLHSELNLSSLELGDSALYFCASSETSGTNYNEQFFGPGTRLTVL.

This clone was seen a single time. V usage is TRBV5-4 and J usage is TRBJ2-1, with TRBD2 matching 15 bases. CDR1 SGHNT and CDR2 YYREEE come from the germline V gene (reference sequence). The J segment lost 8 bases and the V segment lost 3 bases, leaving 3 bases of the junction unmatched. The CDR3 has 15 amino acids. The CDR3 DNA reads as TGTGCCAGCAGCTGGACTAGCGGGAGGGCCTATGAGCAGTTCTTC. Translating gives CASSWTSGRAYEQFF.

This chain connects TRBV6-5 to TRBJ2-3, with a possible D match to TRBD1 (5 bases). The germline V gene encodes CDR1 MNHEY and CDR2 SVGAGI. CDR3 length: 13 amino acids. V lost 6 bases and J lost 5, with 12 bases in between. CDR3 nucleotides: TGTGCCAGCAGGCTAAGAAGGGGAGATACGCAGTATTTT. Amino acid sequence: CASRLRRGDTQYF.

In this sample, this clone turned up once. V and J are TRBV30 and TRBJ2-6; D is possibly TRBD1 (5 bases). There are 13 residues in the CDR3. The germline V and J ends were trimmed by 5 bases and 2 bases, with 7 bases remaining between them. Germline assignment: CDR1 GTSNPN and CDR2 SVGIG (reference sequence). The CDR3 is CAWGAPGANVLTF. CDR3 DNA: TGTGCCTGGGGGGCACCTGGGGCCAACGTCCTGACTTTC.

CDR3 DNA: TGTGCCAGCAGTCTAGCCCCGGGACAGAACTACGAGCAGTACGTC. Protein product: CASSLAPGQNYEQYV. The chain carries TRBV6-5 and TRBJ2-7; 7 nucleotides match TRBD1. J lost 3 bases, V lost 5 bases, and 10 bases had no gene match. CDR1 is MNHEY, CDR2 SVGAGI, per germline. The CDR3 length is 15 residues.

CDR3 in DNA: TGTGCCAGCAGCCCTAGAGTAGGTAACACTGAAGCTTTCTTT. Translated, it gives CASSPRVGNTEAFF. This chain links TRBV11-2 with TRBJ1-1; D is ambiguous. V was shortened by 5 bases and J by 2 bases, with 12 bases between the two germline ends. Germline values: CDR1 SGHAT, CDR2 FQNNGV. The CDR3 is made up of 14 amino acids.

CDR3 DNA sequence: TGTGCCAGCAGTTACTCTTCAGGGTCGAGCAATCAGCCCCAGCATTTT. It yields the protein CASSYSSGSSNQPQHF. The chain links TRBV6-5 to TRBJ1-5; tentative D call: TRBD1 (5 bases). CDR3 size: 16 residues. V lost 0 bases and J lost 1, with 10 bases in between. CDR1 is MNHEY and CDR2 is SVGAGI in the germline V gene.

The rearrangement uses TRBV6-5 and TRBJ1-2; a weak D match, TRBD1 (6 bases). The length of the CDR3 is 15 residues. Trimming removed 5 bases at V and 2 bases at J, with 15 bases between. From germline, CDR1 is MNHEY and CDR2 SVGAGI. CDR3 nucleotides: TGTGCCAGCAGTCCGAGAGCGGACAGCAACTATGGCTACACCTTC. Translating it yields CASSPRADSNYGYTF.

The genes are TRBV2 and TRBJ2-3; D perhaps matches TRBD2 (6 bases). Germline V gene lookup returns CDR1 SNHLY and CDR2 FYNNEI. This CDR3 comprises 16 residues. Trimming pared 1 base from V and 4 bases from J, leaving 15 bases between. CDR3 in DNA: TGTGCCAGCAGTGAAGTTGGGGGGAGTACCCCAGATACGCAGTATTTT. Translating it yields CASSEVGGSTPDTQYF.

The V call is TRBV30, the J call TRBJ1-2; weak D call: TRBD1 (6 bases). This CDR3 has 13 residues. Trimming stripped 7 bases from V and 7 bases from J, with 19 bases between. Germline V lookup: CDR1 GTSNPN, CDR2 SVGIG (reference sequence). Here the CDR3 reads CASREGGVAGYTF. The CDR3 DNA reads as TGTGCCTCCCGGGAGGGGGGGGTTGCTGGCTACACCTTC.